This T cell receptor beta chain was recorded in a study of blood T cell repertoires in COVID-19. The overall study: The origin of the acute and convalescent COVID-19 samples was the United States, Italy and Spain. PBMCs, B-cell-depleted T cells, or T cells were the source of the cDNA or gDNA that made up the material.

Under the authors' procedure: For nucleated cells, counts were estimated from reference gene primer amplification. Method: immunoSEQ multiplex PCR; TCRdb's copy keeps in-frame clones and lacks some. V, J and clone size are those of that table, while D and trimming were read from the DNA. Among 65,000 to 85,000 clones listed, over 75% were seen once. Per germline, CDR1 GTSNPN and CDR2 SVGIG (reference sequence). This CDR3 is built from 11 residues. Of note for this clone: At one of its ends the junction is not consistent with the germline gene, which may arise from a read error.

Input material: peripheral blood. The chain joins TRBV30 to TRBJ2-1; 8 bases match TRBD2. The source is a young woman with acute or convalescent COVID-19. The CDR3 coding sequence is TGTGCCTGGAGTGGGGGCGGGAGGTCGGTCTTC. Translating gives CAWSGGGRSVF. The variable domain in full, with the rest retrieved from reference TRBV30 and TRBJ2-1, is SQTIHQWPATLVQPVGSPLSLECTVEGTSNPNLYWYRQAAGRGLQLLFYSVGIGQISSEVPQNLSASRPQDRQFILSSKKLLLSDSGFYLCAWSGGGRSVFGPGTRLTVL.